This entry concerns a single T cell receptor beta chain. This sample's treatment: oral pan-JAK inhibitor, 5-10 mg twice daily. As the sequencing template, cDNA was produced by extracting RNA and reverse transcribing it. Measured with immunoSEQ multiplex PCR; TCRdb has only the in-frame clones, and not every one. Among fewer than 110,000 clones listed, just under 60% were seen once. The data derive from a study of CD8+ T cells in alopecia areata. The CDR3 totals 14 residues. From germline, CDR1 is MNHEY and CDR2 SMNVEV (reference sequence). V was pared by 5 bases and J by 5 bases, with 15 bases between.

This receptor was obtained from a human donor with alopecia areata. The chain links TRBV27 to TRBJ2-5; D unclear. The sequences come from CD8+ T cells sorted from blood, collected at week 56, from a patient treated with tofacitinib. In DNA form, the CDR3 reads TGTGCCAGCAGTCAGGATCCCCTGGGGGAGACCCAGTACTTC. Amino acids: CASSQDPLGETQYF.